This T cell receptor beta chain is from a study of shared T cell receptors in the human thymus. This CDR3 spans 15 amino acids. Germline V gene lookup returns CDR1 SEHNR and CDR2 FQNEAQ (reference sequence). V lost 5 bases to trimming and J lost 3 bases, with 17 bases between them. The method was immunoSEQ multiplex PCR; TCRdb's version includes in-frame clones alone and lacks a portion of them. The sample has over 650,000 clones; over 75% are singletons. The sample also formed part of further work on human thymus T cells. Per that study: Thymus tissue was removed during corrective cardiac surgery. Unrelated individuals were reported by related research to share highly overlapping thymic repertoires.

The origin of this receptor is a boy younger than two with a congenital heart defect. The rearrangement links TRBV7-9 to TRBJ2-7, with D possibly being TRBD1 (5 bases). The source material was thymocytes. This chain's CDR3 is CASSQGTGPYYEQYF. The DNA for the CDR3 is TGTGCCAGCAGCCAGGGTACCGGGCCGTACTACGAGCAGTACTTC.